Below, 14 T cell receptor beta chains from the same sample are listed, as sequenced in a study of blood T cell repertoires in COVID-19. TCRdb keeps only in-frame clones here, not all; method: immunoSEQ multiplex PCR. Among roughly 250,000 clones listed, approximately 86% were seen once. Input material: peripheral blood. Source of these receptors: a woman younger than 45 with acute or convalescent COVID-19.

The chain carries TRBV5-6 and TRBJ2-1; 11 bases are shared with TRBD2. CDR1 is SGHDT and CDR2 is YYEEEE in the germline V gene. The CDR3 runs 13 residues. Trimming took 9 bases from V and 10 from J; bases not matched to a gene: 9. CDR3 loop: CAIGTSGAAEQFF. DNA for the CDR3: TGTGCCATCGGGACTAGCGGTGCCGCGGAGCAGTTCTTC.

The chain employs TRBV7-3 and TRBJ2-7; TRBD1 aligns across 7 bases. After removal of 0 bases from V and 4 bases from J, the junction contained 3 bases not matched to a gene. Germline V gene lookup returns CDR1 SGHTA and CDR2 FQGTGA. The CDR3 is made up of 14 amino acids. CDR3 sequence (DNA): TGTGCCAGCAGCTTAACGGCAGGGGGATACGAGCAGTACTTC. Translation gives CASSLTAGGYEQYF.

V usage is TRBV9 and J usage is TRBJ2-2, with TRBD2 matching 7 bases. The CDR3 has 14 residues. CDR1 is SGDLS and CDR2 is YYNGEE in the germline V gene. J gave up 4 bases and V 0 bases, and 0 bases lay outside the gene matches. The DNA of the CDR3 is TGTGCCAGCAGCGTAGCGGGGGGCACCGGGGAGCTGTTTTTT. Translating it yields CASSVAGGTGELFF.

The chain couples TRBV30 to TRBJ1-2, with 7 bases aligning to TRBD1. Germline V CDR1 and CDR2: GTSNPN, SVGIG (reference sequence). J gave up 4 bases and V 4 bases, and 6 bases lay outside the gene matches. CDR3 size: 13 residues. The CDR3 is CAWNVQGFYGYTF. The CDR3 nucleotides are TGTGCCTGGAACGTACAGGGGTTCTATGGCTACACCTTC.

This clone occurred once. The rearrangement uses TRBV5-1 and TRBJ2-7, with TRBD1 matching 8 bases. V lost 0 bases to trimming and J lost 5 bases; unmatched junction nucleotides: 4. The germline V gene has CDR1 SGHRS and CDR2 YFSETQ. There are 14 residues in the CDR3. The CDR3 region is CASSLGGTGHEQYF. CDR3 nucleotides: TGCGCCAGCAGCTTGGGGGGGACAGGCCACGAGCAGTACTTC.

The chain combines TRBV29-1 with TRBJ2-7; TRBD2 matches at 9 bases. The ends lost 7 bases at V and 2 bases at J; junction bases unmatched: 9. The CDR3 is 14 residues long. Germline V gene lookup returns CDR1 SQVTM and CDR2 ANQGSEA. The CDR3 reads CSARRGLAPYEQYF. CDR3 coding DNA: TGCAGCGCCCGGAGGGGACTAGCACCCTACGAGCAGTACTTC.

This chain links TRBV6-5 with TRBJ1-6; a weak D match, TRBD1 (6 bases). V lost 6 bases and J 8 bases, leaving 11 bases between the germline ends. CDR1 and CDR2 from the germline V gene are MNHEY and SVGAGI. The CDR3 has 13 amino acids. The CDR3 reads CASRQGLHSPLHF. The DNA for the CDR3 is TGTGCCAGCAGACAGGGATTGCATTCACCCCTCCACTTT.

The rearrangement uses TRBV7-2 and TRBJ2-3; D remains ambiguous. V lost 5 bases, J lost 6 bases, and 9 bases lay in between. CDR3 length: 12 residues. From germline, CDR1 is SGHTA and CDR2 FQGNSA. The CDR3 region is CASSGVADTQYF. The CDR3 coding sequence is TGTGCCAGCAGCGGAGTAGCCGATACGCAGTATTTT.

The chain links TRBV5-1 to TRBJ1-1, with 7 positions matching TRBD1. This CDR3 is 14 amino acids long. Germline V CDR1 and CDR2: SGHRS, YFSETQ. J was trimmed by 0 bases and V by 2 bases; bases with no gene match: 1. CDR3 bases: TGCGCCAGCAGCTTTGGACAGGTGAACACTGAAGCTTTCTTT. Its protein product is CASSFGQVNTEAFF.

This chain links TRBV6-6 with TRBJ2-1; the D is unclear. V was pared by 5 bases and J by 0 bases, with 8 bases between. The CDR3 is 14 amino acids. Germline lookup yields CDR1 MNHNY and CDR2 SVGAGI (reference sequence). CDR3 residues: CASSPASSYNEQFF. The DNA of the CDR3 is TGTGCCAGCAGTCCCGCGAGCTCCTACAATGAGCAGTTCTTC.

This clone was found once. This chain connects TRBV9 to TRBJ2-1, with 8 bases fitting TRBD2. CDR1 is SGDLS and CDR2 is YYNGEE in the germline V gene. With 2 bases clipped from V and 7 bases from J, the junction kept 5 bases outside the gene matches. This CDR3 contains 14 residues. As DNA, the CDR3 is TGTGCCAGCAGCGTCTCCAGCGGGAGAAATGAGCAGTTCTTC. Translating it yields CASSVSSGRNEQFF.

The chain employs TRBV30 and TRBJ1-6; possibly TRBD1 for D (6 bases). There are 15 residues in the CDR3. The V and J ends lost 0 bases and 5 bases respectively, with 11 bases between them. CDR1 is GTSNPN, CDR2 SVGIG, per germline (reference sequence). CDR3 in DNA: TGTGCCTGGAGTGTATTACAGGGACATAATTCACCCCTCCACTTT. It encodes CAWSVLQGHNSPLHF.

The CDR3 sequence: CASSERGGTKYNEQFF. The CDR3 region has the DNA TGTGCCAGCAGTGAAAGAGGGGGGACTAAATACAATGAGCAGTTCTTC. The chain is built from TRBV6-1 and TRBJ2-1; weak D call: TRBD2 (7 bases). The CDR3 consists of 16 residues. V dropped 2 bases and J dropped 4 bases, with 15 bases sitting between them. CDR1 is MNHNS, CDR2 SASEGT, per germline.

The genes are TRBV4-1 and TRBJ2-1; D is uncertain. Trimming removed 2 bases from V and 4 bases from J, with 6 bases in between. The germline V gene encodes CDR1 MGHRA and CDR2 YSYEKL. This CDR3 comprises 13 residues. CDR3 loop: CASSQWQYNEQFF. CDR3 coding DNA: TGCGCCAGCAGCCAATGGCAGTACAATGAGCAGTTCTTC.